This T cell receptor beta chain was profiled in a study of T cells after yellow fever vaccination. TCRdb passed the 5' RACE reads through MiXCR, listing each CDR3 protein once. Of about 340,000 distinct CDR3 sequences in the sample, 8.5% to 10% were seen once. The sample here was PBMCs, taken on the day of the first yellow fever vaccination. The TCR originated in a man between 18 and 29 years old who received the YFV17D yellow fever vaccine.

CDR3 region: CSAFEPGLREQYF. DNA for the CDR3: TGCAGTGCTTTCGAACCGGGCCTGCGCGAGCAGTACTTC. The gene calls are TRBV20-1 and TRBJ2-7; D call uncertain. V was pared by 5 bases and J by 6 bases, with 17 bases between. Germline V gives CDR1 DFQATT, CDR2 SNEGSKA (reference sequence). The CDR3 has 13 amino acids.